This TCR beta chain was identified during a study of control samples from healthy donors and cancer patients. TCRdb keeps only in-frame clones here, not all; method: immunoSEQ multiplex PCR. The sample consists of 170,000 or so clones, under 95% of them appearing once. This clonotype originated in a woman younger than 30 in good health. The material sequenced was blood.

Here the CDR3 reads CASGRKTGDEQYF. The CDR3 DNA is TGTGCTAGTGGACGTAAAACAGGGGACGAGCAGTACTTC. The chain links TRBV12-5 to TRBJ2-7; the match to TRBD1 covers 7 bases. V trimming: 6 bases; J trimming: 5 bases; junction bases outside the gene matches: 7. There are 13 residues in the CDR3. Germline assignment: CDR1 LGHNT and CDR2 FRNRAP.